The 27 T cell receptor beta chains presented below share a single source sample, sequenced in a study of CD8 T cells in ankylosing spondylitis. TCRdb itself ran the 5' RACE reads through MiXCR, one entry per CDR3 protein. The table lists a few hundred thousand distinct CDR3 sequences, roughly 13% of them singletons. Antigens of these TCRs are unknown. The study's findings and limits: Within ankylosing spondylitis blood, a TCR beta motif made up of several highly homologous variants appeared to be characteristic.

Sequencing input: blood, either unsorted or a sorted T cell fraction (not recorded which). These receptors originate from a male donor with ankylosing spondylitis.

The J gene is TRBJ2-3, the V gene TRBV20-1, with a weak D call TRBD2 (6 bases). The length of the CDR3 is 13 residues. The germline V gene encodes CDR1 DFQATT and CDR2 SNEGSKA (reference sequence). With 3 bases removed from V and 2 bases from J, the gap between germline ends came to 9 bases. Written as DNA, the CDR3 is TGCAGTGCTAGGGAGGGGAACACAGATACGCAGTATTTT. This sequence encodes CSAREGNTDTQYF.

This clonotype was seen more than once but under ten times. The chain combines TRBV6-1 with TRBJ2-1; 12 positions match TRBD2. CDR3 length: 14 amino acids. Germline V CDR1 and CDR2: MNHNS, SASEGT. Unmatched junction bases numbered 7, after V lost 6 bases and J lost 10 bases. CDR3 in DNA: TGTGCCAGCAGGAGGACTAGCGGGGACTCGGAGCAGTTCTTC. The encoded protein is CASRRTSGDSEQFF.

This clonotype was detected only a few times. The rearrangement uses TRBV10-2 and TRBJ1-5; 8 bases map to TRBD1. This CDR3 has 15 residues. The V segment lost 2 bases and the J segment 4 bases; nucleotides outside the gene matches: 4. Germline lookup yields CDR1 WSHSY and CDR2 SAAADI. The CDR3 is CASSEGQGRNQPQHF. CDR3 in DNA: TGCGCCAGCAGTGAGGGACAGGGCAGAAATCAGCCCCAGCATTTT.

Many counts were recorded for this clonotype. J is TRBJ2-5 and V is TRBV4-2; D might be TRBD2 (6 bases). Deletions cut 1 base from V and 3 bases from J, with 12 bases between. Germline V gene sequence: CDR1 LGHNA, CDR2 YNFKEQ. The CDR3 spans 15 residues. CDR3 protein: CASSQGRLEEETQYF. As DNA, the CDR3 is TGTGCCAGCAGCCAAGGTAGACTAGAGGAAGAGACCCAGTACTTC.

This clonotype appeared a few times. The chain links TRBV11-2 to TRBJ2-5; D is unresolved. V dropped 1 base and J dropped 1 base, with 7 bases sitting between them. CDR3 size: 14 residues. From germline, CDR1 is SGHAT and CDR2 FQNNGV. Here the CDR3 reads CASSLVHFQETQYF. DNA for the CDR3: TGTGCCAGCAGCTTAGTTCATTTCCAAGAGACCCAGTACTTC.

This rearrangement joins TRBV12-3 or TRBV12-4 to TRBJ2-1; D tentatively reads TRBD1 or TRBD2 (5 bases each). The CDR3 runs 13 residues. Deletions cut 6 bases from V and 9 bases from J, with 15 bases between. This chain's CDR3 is CASRWVGVGEQFF. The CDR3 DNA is TGTGCCAGCAGGTGGGTGGGGGTTGGTGAGCAGTTCTTC.

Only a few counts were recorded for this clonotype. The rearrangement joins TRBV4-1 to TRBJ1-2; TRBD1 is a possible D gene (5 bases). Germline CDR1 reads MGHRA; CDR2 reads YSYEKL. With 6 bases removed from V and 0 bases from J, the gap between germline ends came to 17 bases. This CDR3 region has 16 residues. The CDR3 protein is CASRPLGTVTNYGYTF. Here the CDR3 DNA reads TGCGCCAGCAGGCCCCTAGGGACCGTCACTAACTATGGCTACACCTTC.

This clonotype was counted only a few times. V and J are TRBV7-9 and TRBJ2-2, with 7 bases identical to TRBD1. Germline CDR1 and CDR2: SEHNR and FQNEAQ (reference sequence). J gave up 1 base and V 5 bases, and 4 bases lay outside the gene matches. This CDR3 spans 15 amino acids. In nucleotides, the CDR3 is TGTGCCAGCAGCCTCGACAGGGTGAACACCGGGGAGCTGTTTTTT. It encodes CASSLDRVNTGELFF.

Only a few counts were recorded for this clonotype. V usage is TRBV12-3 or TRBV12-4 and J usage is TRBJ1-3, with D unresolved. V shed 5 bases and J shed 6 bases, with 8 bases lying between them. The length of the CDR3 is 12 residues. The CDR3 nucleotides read TGTGCCAGCAGTCATACCGTAAACACCATATATTTT. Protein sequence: CASSHTVNTIYF.

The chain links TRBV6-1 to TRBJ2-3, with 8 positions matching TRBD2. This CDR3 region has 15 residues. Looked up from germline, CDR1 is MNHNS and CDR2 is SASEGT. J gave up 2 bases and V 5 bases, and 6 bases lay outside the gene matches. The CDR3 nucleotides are TGTGCCAGCAGTCAACTAGCGGTCCTCACAGATACGCAGTATTTT. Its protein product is CASSQLAVLTDTQYF.

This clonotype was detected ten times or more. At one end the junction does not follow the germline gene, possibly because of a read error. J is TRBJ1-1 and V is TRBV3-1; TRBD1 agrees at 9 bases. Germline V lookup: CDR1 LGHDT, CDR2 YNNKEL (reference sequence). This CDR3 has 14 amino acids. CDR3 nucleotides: TGTGCCAGCAGCCAGCCGGGACAGGGAACTGTAGCTTTCTTT. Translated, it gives CASSQPGQGTVAFF.

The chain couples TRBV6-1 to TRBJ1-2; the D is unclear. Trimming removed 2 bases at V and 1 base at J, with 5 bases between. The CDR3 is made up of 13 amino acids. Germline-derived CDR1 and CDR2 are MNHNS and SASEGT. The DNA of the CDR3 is TGTGCCAGCAGTGAAAGGCTTAACTATGGCTACACCTTC. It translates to CASSERLNYGYTF.

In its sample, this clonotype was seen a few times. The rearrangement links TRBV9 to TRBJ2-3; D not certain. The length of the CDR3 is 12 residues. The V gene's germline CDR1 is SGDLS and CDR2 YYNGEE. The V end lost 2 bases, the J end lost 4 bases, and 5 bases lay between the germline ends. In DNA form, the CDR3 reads TGTGCCAGCAGCGTGTTACCAGATACGCAGTATTTT. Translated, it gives CASSVLPDTQYF.

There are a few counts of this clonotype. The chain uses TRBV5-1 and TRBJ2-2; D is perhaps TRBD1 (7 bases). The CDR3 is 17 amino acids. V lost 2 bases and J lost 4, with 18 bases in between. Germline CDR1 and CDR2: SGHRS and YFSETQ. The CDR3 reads CASSLFNAQGGTGELFF. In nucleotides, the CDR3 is TGCGCCAGCAGCTTATTTAACGCTCAGGGGGGCACCGGGGAGCTGTTTTTT.

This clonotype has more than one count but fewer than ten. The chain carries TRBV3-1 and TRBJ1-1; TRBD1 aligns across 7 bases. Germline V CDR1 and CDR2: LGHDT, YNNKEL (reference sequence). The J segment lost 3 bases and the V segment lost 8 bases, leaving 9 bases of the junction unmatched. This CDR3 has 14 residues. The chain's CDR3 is CASAQGGVDTEAFF. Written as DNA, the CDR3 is TGTGCCAGCGCTCAAGGGGGCGTTGACACTGAAGCTTTCTTT.

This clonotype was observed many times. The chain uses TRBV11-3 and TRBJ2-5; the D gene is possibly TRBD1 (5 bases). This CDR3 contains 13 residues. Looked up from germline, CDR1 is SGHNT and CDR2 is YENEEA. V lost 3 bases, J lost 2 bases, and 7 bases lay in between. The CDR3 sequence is CASSFRQQETQYF. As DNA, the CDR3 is TGTGCCAGCAGCTTTAGACAGCAAGAGACCCAGTACTTC.

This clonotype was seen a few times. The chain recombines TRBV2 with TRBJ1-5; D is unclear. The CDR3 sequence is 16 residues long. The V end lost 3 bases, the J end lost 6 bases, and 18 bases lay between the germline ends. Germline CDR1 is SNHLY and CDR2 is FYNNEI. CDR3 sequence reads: CASSDLGARMGQPQHF. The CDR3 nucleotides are TGTGCCAGCAGTGACCTCGGCGCCCGGATGGGTCAGCCCCAGCATTTT.

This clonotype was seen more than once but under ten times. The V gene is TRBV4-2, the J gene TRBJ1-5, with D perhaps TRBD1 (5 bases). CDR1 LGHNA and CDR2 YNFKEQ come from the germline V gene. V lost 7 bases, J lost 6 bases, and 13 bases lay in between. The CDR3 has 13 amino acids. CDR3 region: CASTSERGQPQHF. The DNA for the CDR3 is TGTGCCAGCACCTCAGAAAGGGGTCAGCCCCAGCATTTT.

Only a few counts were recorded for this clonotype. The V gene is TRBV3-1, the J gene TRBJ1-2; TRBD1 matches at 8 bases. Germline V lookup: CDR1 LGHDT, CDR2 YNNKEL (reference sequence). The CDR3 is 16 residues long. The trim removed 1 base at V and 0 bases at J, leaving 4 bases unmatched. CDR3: CASSQGTGNPNYGYTF. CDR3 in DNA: TGTGCCAGCAGCCAAGGGACAGGGAACCCTAACTATGGCTACACCTTC.

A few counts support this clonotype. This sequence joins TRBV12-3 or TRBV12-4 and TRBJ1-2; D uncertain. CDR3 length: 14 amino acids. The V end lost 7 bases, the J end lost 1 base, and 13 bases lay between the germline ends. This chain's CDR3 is CASTRTRNNYGYTF. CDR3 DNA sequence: TGTGCCAGCACCAGGACCCGGAATAACTATGGCTACACCTTC.

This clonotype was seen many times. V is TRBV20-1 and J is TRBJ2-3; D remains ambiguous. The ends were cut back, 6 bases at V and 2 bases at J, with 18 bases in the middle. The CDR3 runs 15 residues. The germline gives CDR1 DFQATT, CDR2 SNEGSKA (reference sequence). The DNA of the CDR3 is TGCAGTGCGCTACCGCCCACAGTGGTCACAGATACGCAGTATTTT. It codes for CSALPPTVVTDTQYF.

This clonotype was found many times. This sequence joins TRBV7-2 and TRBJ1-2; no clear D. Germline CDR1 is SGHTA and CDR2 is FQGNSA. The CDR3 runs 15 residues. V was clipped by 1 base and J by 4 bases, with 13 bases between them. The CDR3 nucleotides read TGTGCCAGCAGCTTAGACACGGCAAGTGCCTATGGCTACACCTTC. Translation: CASSLDTASAYGYTF.

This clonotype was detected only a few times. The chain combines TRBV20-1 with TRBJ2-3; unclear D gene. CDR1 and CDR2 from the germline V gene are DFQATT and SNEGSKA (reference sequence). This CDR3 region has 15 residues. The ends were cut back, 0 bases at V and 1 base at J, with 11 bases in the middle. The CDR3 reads CSARDRRSGTDTQYF. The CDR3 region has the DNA TGCAGTGCTAGAGATAGGAGATCGGGCACAGATACGCAGTATTTT.

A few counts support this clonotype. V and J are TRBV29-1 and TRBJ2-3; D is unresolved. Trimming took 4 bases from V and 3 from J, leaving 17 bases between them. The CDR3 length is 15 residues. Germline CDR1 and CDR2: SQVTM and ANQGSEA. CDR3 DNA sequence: TGCAGCGTTGGTTTCGAGTCGGCTGCTACAGATACGCAGTATTTT. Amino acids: CSVGFESAATDTQYF.

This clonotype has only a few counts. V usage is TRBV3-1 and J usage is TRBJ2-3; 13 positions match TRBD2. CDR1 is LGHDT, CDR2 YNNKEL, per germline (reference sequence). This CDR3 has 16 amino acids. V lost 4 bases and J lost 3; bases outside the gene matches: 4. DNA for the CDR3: TGTGCCAGCAGCCCCACGGGACTAGCGGGAACAGATACGCAGTATTTT. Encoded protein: CASSPTGLAGTDTQYF.

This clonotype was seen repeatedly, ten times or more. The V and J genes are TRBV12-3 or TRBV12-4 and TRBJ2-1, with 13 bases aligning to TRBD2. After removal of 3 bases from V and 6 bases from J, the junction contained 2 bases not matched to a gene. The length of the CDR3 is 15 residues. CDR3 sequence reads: CASSFRLAGGNEQFF. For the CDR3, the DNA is TGTGCCAGCAGTTTCAGACTAGCGGGAGGCAATGAGCAGTTCTTC.

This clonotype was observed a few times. DNA for the CDR3: TGCGCCAGCAGCGGTCTAGCGGGAGGGAACACCGGGGAGCTGTTTTTT. It specifies CASSGLAGGNTGELFF. The chain has TRBV5-1 and TRBJ2-2; TRBD2 matches at 11 bases. Trimming took 4 bases from V and 1 from J; bases not matched to a gene: 3. CDR1 and CDR2 (germline): SGHRS, YFSETQ. This CDR3 has 16 residues.